This entry lists 9 T cell receptor beta chains sequenced from one sample in a study of cytomegalovirus exposure and HLA in healthy donors. Amplification used 60 Vbeta primers and 13 Jbeta primers. Repertoires were generated with immunoSEQ multiplex PCR, while TCRdb's copy carries only in-frame clones and drops some. Recorded for this sample: some 120,000 clones. The source material was PBMCs. These receptor sequences come from an older woman in good health and CMV-seronegative.

The V call is TRBV15, the J call TRBJ1-1, with D unclear. V was clipped by 2 bases and J by 10 bases, with 14 bases between them. The length of the CDR3 is 13 residues. Germline CDR1 and CDR2: LNHNV and YYDKDF (reference sequence). CDR3 in amino acids: CATSRPGSVVAFF. CDR3 bases: TGTGCCACCAGCAGACCAGGATCGGTCGTAGCTTTCTTT.

This chain uses TRBV27 with TRBJ2-7; 7 bases line up with TRBD1. The CDR3 is 15 residues long. V lost 5 bases and J lost 0; bases outside the gene matches: 7. Germline V gene sequence: CDR1 MNHEY, CDR2 SMNVEV (reference sequence). The CDR3 sequence is CASSLTGLSSYEQYF. In DNA form, the CDR3 reads TGTGCCAGCAGTCTGACAGGGCTAAGCTCCTACGAGCAGTACTTC.

This chain uses TRBV10-3 with TRBJ2-5, with 14 bases that match TRBD2. This CDR3 region has 17 residues. Germline lookup yields CDR1 ENHRY and CDR2 SYGVKD. J gave up 3 bases and V 10 bases, and 13 bases lay outside the gene matches. The CDR3, as DNA: TGTGCCACCCGGGGGACTAGCGGGGGAAGAGGAGAAGAGACCCAGTACTTC. Translated, it gives CATRGTSGGRGEETQYF.

This chain connects TRBV11-1 to TRBJ2-3, with D tentatively TRBD2 (5 bases). The CDR3 covers 13 residues. Trimming pared 5 bases from V and 3 bases from J, leaving 9 bases between. CDR1 and CDR2 from the germline V gene are SGHAT and FQDESV (reference sequence). The CDR3 is CASSPRRTDTQYF. Here the CDR3 DNA reads TGTGCCAGCAGCCCCAGGAGGACAGATACGCAGTATTTT.

The chain has TRBV10-3 and TRBJ1-3, with 8 bases that match TRBD1. After removal of 3 bases from V and 0 bases from J, the junction contained 4 bases not matched to a gene. The CDR3 is 16 amino acids. Germline V gene data show CDR1 as ENHRY and CDR2 as SYGVKD. The chain's CDR3 is CAISDLGQGSGNTIYF. In DNA form, the CDR3 reads TGTGCCATCAGTGACCTAGGACAGGGCTCTGGAAACACCATATATTTT.

The chain has TRBV28 and TRBJ2-2; 9 bases align to TRBD1. This CDR3 is built from 14 residues. The germline V gene encodes CDR1 MDHEN and CDR2 SYDVKM. J was trimmed by 7 bases and V by 7 bases; bases with no gene match: 7. As DNA, the CDR3 is TGTGCCAGCACACTACAGGGGGCTGGCGGGGAGCTGTTTTTT. The encoded protein is CASTLQGAGGELFF.

The V call is TRBV7-9, the J call TRBJ1-2; D may be TRBD1 (6 bases). The CDR3 runs 16 residues. Per germline, CDR1 SEHNR and CDR2 FQNEAQ (reference sequence). Between the trimmed V and J ends, which lost 7 bases and 2 bases, there was a span of 20 bases. The CDR3: CASNKQTGHPNYGYTF. The CDR3 bases are TGTGCCAGCAACAAGCAGACAGGTCACCCCAACTATGGCTACACCTTC. The variable domain in full, completed from reference TRBV7-9 and TRBJ1-2, reads DTGVSQNPRHKITKRGQNVTFRCDPISEHNRLYWYRQTLGQGPEFLTYFQNEAQLEKSRLLSDRFSAERPKGSFSTLEIQRTEQGDSAMYLCASNKQTGHPNYGYTFGSGTRLTVV.

The V call is TRBV5-4, the J call TRBJ1-4, with 9 positions matching TRBD1. V was pared by 5 bases and J by 8 bases, with 7 bases of the junction left unmatched. The CDR3 extends over 14 amino acids. Germline V gene data show CDR1 as SGHNT and CDR2 as YYREEE (reference sequence). CDR3 DNA sequence: TGTGCCAGCAGTTTACAGGGGGCTGGGGAAAAACTGTTTTTT. Encoded protein: CASSLQGAGEKLFF.

V gene TRBV18 combines with J gene TRBJ2-5; the match to TRBD2 covers 7 bases. V shed 3 bases and J 3 bases; nucleotides not matched to a gene: 4. This CDR3 has 14 residues. Germline CDR1 is KGHSH and CDR2 is LQKENI. Written as DNA, the CDR3 is TGTGCCAGCTCACCGCGGGAGTTTGAAGAGACCCAGTACTTC. Translated, it gives CASSPREFEETQYF.